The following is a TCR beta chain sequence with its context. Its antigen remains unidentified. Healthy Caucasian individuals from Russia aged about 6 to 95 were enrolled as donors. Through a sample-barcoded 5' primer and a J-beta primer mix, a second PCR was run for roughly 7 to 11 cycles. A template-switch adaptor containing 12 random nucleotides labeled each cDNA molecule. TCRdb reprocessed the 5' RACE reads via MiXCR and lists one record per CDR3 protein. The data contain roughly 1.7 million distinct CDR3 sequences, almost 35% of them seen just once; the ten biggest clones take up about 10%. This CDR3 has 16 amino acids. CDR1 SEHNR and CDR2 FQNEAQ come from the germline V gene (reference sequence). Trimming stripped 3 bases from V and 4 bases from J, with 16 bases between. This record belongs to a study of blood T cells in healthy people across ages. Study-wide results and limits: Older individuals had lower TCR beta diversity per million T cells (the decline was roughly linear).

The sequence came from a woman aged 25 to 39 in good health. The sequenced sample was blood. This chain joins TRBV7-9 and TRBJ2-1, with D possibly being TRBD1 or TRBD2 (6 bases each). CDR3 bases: TGTGCCAGCAGCTTCTACCGGCGGGACACATACAATGAGCAGTTCTTC. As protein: CASSFYRRDTYNEQFF.